This T cell receptor (beta chain) comes out of a study of OX40 agonist ivuxolimab in advanced cancers. Germline CDR1 and CDR2: SGDLS and YYNGEE. CDR3 length: 18 residues. With 3 bases clipped from V and 1 base from J, the junction kept 9 bases outside the gene matches. The repertoire was sequenced with immunoSEQ multiplex PCR; TCRdb's copy has only in-frame clones and lacks some. The repertoire holds about 54,000 clones, with almost 85% as singletons. The source was CD4+ or CD8+ T cells sorted from blood, collected in a trial of the OX40 agonist ivuxolimab. The rearrangement joins TRBV9 to TRBJ2-7, with 14 bases aligning to TRBD2. The clonotype comes from an adult with an advanced solid tumor such as melanoma, head and neck, liver or kidney cancer. CDR3 loop: CASSEGLAGVGVSYEQYF. The DNA for the CDR3 is TGTGCCAGCAGCGAGGGACTAGCGGGAGTTGGAGTGTCCTACGAGCAGTACTTC.